The 2 T cell receptor beta chains below come from one sample, sequenced in a study of neurological immune-mediated disorders. TCRdb reprocessed the 5' RACE reads via MiXCR and lists one record per CDR3 protein. The sample has about 120,000 distinct CDR3 sequences, about 3.4% seen once; the top ten hold 1.3%. Specimen: PBMCs. The origin of the receptors is a woman in her thirties with multiple sclerosis.

In its sample, this clonotype was seen many times. The chain is built from TRBV29-1 and TRBJ2-7; 7 bases fit TRBD1. Losses at the gene ends were 6 bases for V and 2 bases for J; bases not matched to a gene: 4. Germline assignment: CDR1 SQVTM and CDR2 ANQGSEA. This CDR3 contains 12 residues. CDR3 nucleotide sequence: TGCAGCGTAAAAGACAGGGCCTACGAGCAGTACTTC. Its protein is CSVKDRAYEQYF.

This clonotype was counted at least ten times. A read error may be the cause here, since a much bigger clone is one base away. The genes are TRBV27 and TRBJ2-7, with D possibly TRBD1 on 6 matching bases. The germline V gene has CDR1 MNHEY and CDR2 SMNVEV (reference sequence). The ends were cut back, 6 bases at V and 5 bases at J, with 26 bases in the middle. There are 17 residues in the CDR3. CDR3 DNA: TGTGCCAGCAGCCAGAGGGGCACAGGGAAAGTATCCCACGAGCAGTACTTC. Encoded protein: CASSQRGTGKVSHEQYF.